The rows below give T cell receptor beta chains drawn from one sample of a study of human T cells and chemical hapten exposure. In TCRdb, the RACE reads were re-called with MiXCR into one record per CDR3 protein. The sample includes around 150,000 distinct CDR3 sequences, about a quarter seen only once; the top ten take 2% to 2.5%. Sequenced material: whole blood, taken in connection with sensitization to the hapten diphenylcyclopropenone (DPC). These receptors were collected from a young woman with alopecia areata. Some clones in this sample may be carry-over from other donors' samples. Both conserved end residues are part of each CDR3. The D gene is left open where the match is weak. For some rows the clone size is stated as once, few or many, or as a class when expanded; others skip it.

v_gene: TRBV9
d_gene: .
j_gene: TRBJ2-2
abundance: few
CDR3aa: CASKKAGTGELFF
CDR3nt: TGTGCCAGCAAGAAAGCAGGGACCGGGGAGCTGTTTTTT

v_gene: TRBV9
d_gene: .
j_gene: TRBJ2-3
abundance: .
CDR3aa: CASSVDGRGGDTQYF
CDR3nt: TGTGCCAGCAGCGTAGACGGCAGGGGGGGAGATACGCAGTATTTT

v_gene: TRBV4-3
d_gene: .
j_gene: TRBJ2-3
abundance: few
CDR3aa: CASSQEHRGTDTQYF
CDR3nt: TGCGCCAGCAGCCAAGAACATCGCGGGACAGATACGCAGTATTTT

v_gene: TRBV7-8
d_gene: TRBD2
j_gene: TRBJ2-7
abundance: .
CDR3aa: CASSSSPTSYSYEQYF
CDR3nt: TGTGCCAGCAGCTCTTCTCCGACTAGCTACTCCTACGAGCAGTACTTC

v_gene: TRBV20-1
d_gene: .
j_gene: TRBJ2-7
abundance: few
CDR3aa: CSARDPRGYEQYF
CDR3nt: TGCAGTGCTAGAGATCCGAGGGGCTACGAGCAGTACTTC

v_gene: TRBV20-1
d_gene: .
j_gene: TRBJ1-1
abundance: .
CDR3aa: CSVGGDTEAFF
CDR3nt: TGCAGTGTGGGGGGGGACACTGAAGCTTTCTTT

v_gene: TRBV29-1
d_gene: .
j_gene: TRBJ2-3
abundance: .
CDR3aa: CSVDQQGDTQYF
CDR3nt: TGCAGCGTAGACCAACAGGGAGATACGCAGTATTTT

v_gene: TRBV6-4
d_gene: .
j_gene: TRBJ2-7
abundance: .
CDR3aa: CAGGHEQYF
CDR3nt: TGTGCCGGGGGTCACGAGCAGTACTTC

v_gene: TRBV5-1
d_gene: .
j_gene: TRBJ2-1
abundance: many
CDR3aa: CASSWGNLGNEQFF
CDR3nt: TGCGCCAGCAGCTGGGGGAATCTGGGCAATGAGCAGTTCTTC

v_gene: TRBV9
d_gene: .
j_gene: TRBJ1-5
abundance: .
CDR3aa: CASSVSFDQPQHF
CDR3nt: TGTGCCAGCAGCGTTTCCTTTGATCAGCCCCAGCATTTT

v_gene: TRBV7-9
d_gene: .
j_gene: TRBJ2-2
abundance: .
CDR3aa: CASSAGELFF
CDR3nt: TGTGCCAGCAGCGCGGGGGAGCTGTTTTTT

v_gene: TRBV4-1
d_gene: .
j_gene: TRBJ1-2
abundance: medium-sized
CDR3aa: CASSQSATDGYTF
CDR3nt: TGCGCCAGCAGCCAAAGCGCGACAGATGGCTACACCTTC

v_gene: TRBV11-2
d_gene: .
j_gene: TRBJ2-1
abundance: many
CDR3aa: CASSRPGQRNEQFF
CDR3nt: TGTGCCAGCAGCCGCCCGGGTCAGCGAAATGAGCAGTTCTTC

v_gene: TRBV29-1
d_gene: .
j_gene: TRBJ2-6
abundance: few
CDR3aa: CSVLKVTGSWFAGANVLTF
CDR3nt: TGCAGCGTCCTAAAGGTAACGGGATCATGGTTCGCTGGGGCCAACGTCCTGACTTTC

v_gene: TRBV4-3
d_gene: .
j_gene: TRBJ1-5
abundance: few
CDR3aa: CASSQDDPKDQPQHF
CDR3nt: TGCGCCAGCAGCCAAGATGACCCGAAAGATCAGCCCCAGCATTTT

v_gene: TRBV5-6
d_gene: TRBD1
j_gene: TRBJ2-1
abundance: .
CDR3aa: CASSRDSYEQFF
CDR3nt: TGTGCCAGCAGCAGGGACAGCTATGAGCAGTTCTTC

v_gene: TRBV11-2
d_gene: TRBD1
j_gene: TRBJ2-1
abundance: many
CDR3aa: CASSLTSAGQGRANEQFF
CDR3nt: TGTGCCAGCAGCTTAACCTCCGCCGGACAGGGCCGCGCCAATGAGCAGTTCTTC

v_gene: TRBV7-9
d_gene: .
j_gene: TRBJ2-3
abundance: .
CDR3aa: CASSYERDTQYF
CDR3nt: TGTGCCAGCAGCTACGAGAGGGATACGCAGTATTTT

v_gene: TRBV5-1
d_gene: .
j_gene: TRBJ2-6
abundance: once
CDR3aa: CASSLQGLGGGANVLTF
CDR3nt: TGCGCCAGCAGCTTGCAGGGGCTAGGTGGAGGGGCCAACGTCCTGACTTTC

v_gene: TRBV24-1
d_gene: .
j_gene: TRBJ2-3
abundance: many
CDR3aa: CATSDRTAPSTDTQYF
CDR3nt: TGTGCCACCAGTGACCGGACGGCTCCTAGCACAGATACGCAGTATTTT

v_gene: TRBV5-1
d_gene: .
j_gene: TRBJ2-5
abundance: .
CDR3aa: CASSLLRVAAETQYF
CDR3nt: TGCGCCAGCAGCTTGTTACGGGTTGCAGCGGAGACCCAGTACTTC

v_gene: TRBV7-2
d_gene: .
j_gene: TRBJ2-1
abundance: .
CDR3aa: CASSAGLFFSGEQFF
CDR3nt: TGTGCCAGCAGCGCGGGACTCTTCTTCAGCGGTGAGCAGTTCTTC

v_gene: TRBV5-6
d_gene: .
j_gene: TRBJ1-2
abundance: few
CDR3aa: CASSFVTPNYGYTF
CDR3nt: TGTGCCAGCAGCTTCGTCACCCCTAACTATGGCTACACCTTC

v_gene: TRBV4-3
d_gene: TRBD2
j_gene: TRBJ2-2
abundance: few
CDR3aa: CASNAGPAGGTWWNTGELFF
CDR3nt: TGCGCCAGCAATGCCGGTCCAGCGGGGGGTACGTGGTGGAACACCGGGGAGCTGTTTTTT

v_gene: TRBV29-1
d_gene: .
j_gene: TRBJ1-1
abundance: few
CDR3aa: CSVGAGTTNTEAFF
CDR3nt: TGCAGCGTGGGGGCAGGGACCACGAACACTGAAGCTTTCTTT

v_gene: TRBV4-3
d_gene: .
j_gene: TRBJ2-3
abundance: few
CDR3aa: CASSQEWRQGTDTQYF
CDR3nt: TGCGCCAGCAGCCAAGAGTGGCGACAGGGCACAGATACGCAGTATTTT

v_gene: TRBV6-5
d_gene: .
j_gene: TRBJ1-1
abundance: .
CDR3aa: CASSYSSTRNTEAFF
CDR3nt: TGTGCCAGCAGTTACTCCTCAACCCGGAACACTGAAGCTTTCTTT

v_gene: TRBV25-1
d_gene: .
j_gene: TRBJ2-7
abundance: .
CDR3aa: CASSSGVEQYF
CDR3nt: TGTGCCAGCAGTTCTGGAGTCGAGCAGTACTTC

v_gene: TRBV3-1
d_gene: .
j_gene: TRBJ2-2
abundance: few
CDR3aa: CASSRDGQTGELFF
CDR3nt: TGTGCCAGCAGCCGTGACGGACAAACCGGGGAGCTGTTTTTT

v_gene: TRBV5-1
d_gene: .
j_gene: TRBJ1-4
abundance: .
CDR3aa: CASSQGRGTNEKLFF
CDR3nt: TGCGCCAGCAGCCAAGGACGTGGAACTAATGAAAAACTGTTTTTT

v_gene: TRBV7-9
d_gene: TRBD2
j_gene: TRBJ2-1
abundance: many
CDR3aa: CASNLAGYEQFF
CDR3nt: TGTGCCAGCAATCTAGCGGGATATGAGCAGTTCTTC

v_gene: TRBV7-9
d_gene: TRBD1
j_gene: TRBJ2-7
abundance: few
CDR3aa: CASSSGQGSYEQYF
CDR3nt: TGTGCCAGCAGCTCCGGACAGGGAAGCTACGAGCAGTACTTC

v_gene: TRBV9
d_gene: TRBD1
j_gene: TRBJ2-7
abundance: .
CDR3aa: CASSARGDRETYEQYF
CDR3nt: TGTGCCAGCAGCGCGAGGGGGGACAGGGAAACCTACGAGCAGTACTTC

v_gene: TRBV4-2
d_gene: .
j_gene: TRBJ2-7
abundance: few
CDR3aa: CASSQGASASYEQYF
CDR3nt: TGTGCCAGCAGCCAAGGGGCAAGTGCTTCCTACGAGCAGTACTTC

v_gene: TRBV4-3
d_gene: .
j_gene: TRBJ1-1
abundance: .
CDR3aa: CASSQGISRGTEAFF
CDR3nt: TGCGCCAGCAGCCAAGGAATTAGTCGGGGAACTGAAGCTTTCTTT

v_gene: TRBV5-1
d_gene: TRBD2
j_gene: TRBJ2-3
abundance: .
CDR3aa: CASRELAGQTQYF
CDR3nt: TGCGCCAGCAGGGAGCTAGCGGGACAAACGCAGTATTTT